Presented here are 25 T cell receptor beta chains from one specimen sequenced in a study of identical twins. One entry per CDR3 protein results from TCRdb running MiXCR on the 5' RACE reads. The sample has some 1,700,000 distinct CDR3 sequences; under 35% are singletons. The sample consisted of cord blood. The receptors were gathered from a newborn girl in good health.

The chain recombines TRBV7-2 with TRBJ2-1; maybe TRBD2 (5 bases). The length of the CDR3 is 17 residues. Per germline, CDR1 SGHTA and CDR2 FQGNSA. Trimming cost V 0 bases and J 5 bases, with 17 bases left between them. The CDR3 sequence is CASSLASSWRTHNEQFF. DNA for the CDR3: TGTGCCAGCAGCTTAGCCTCTAGCTGGAGGACTCACAATGAGCAGTTCTTC.

This clonotype was observed a few times. The rearrangement links TRBV5-1 to TRBJ1-5, with D possibly TRBD1 on 5 matching bases. The CDR3 contains 16 residues. V dropped 4 bases and J dropped 4 bases, with 18 bases sitting between them. Looked up from germline, CDR1 is SGHRS and CDR2 is YFSETQ. In nucleotides, the CDR3 is TGCGCCAGCAGCCCCCTTGCGGGCGCAGGGAATCAGCCCCAGCATTTT. It translates to CASSPLAGAGNQPQHF.

This clonotype was observed a few times. The chain recombines TRBV27 with TRBJ2-1; 9 bases are shared with TRBD2. V lost 0 bases, J lost 12 bases, and 9 bases stayed unmatched. The length of the CDR3 is 15 residues. CDR1 MNHEY and CDR2 SMNVEV come from the germline V gene (reference sequence). The CDR3 coding sequence is TGTGCCAGCAGTTTATCCCCCGAACCGGGACTAGCGCAGTTCTTC. This sequence encodes CASSLSPEPGLAQFF.

This clonotype was picked up a small number of times. The J gene is TRBJ1-4, the V gene TRBV6-5; the match to TRBD1 covers 10 bases. J was trimmed by 6 bases and V by 6 bases; bases with no gene match: 4. This CDR3 is 14 amino acids long. Germline CDR1 and CDR2: MNHEY and SVGAGI. The CDR3 DNA is TGTGCCAGCAGACGCGGGACAGGGGATGAAAAACTGTTTTTT. Amino acids: CASRRGTGDEKLFF.

The rearrangement joins TRBV7-2 to TRBJ2-2; a weak D match, TRBD1 (5 bases). The germline V and J ends were trimmed by 6 bases and 0 bases, with 11 bases remaining between them. Germline lookup yields CDR1 SGHTA and CDR2 FQGNSA. The CDR3 has 15 amino acids. The chain's CDR3 is CASSPSGTNTGELFF. CDR3 DNA: TGTGCCAGCAGTCCCTCAGGGACGAACACCGGGGAGCTGTTTTTT.

This clonotype has a handful of counts. The chain recombines TRBV9 with TRBJ2-1; 9 nucleotides line up with TRBD2. This CDR3 spans 15 amino acids. V dropped 1 base and J dropped 6; count of bases not matched to a gene: 5. Germline loops: CDR1 SGDLS, CDR2 YYNGEE. CDR3 region: CASSVTAGGPNEQFF. CDR3 nucleotides: TGTGCCAGCAGCGTAACAGCGGGGGGACCCAATGAGCAGTTCTTC.

V and J are TRBV20-1 and TRBJ2-3, with 10 bases that match TRBD2. After removal of 2 bases from V and 5 bases from J, the junction contained 4 bases not matched to a gene. This CDR3 has 14 residues. Germline assignment: CDR1 DFQATT and CDR2 SNEGSKA (reference sequence). The CDR3 sequence is CSARRAGGGDTQYF. The DNA of the CDR3 is TGCAGTGCTAGACGAGCGGGAGGGGGAGATACGCAGTATTTT.

The J gene is TRBJ2-2, the V gene TRBV19; D gene unclear. The germline V gene has CDR1 LNHDA and CDR2 SQIVND (reference sequence). V was shortened by 4 bases and J by 5 bases, with 8 bases between the two germline ends. The CDR3 covers 13 residues. The CDR3 sequence is CASSRWETGELFF. The CDR3 DNA reads TGTGCCAGTAGTAGGTGGGAAACCGGGGAGCTGTTTTTT.

V and J are TRBV12-3 or TRBV12-4 and TRBJ2-5; D gene uncertain. CDR3 length: 14 amino acids. Deletions cut 1 base from V and 5 bases from J, with 11 bases between. CDR3 region: CASSLGSVRETQYF. As DNA, the CDR3 is TGTGCCAGCAGTTTAGGGTCAGTTAGGGAGACCCAGTACTTC.

The CDR3 region has the DNA TGTGCCAGCAGCGGTAGAGGCCCTTACAATGAGCAGTACTTC. Translation: CASSGRGPYNEQYF. The chain links TRBV7-9 to TRBJ2-7; unclear D gene. Germline V gene data show CDR1 as SEHNR and CDR2 as FQNEAQ (reference sequence). The CDR3 totals 14 residues. Between the trimmed V and J ends, which lost 5 bases and 7 bases, there was a span of 18 bases. Combining the CDR3 with reference TRBV7-9 and TRBJ2-7 gives the whole variable domain DTGVSQNPRHKITKRGQNVTFRCDPISEHNRLYWYRQTLGQGPEFLTYFQNEAQLEKSRLLSDRFSAERPKGSFSTLEIQRTEQGDSAMYLCASSGRGPYNEQYFGPGTRLTVT.

This clonotype was seen only once. The gene calls are TRBV5-1 and TRBJ2-7; D may match TRBD1 or TRBD2 (6 bases each). The end of the DNA is better explained by TRBJ2-1, so the J call may be wrong. The length of the CDR3 is 15 residues. The germline gives CDR1 SGHRS, CDR2 YFSETQ. CDR3 sequence reads: CASSLRGPMDNEQFF. For the CDR3, the DNA is TGCGCCAGCAGCTTGCGGGGGCCCATGGACAATGAGCAGTTCTTC.

This clonotype was counted a few times. V and J are TRBV28 and TRBJ1-4, with TRBD1 matching over 12 bases. CDR3 length: 17 amino acids. The V and J ends lost 6 bases and 7 bases, in that order; junction bases with no gene match: 12. Per germline, CDR1 MDHEN and CDR2 SYDVKM. The CDR3 reads CASSTTGTGGAGEKLFF. The CDR3 DNA reads TGTGCCAGCAGCACTACCGGGACAGGGGGCGCCGGTGAAAAACTGTTTTTT.

Points on this clonotype: This may come from a read error, since a much larger clone is one base off. CDR3 coding DNA: TGTGCCAACAGTGGGGGACTAGGCAATGAGCAGTTCTTC. Residues: CANSGGLGNEQFF. The chain joins TRBV2 to TRBJ2-1, with 8 bases that match TRBD2. The CDR3 contains 13 residues. Germline-derived CDR1 and CDR2 are SNHLY and FYNNEI. Together with reference TRBV2 and TRBJ2-1, the CDR3 gives the full variable domain: EPEVTQTPSHQVTQMGQEVILRCVPISNHLYFYWYRQILGQKVEFLVSFYNNEISEKSEIFDDQFSVERPDGSNFTLKIRSTKLEDSAMYFCANSGGLGNEQFFGPGTRLTVL.

This rearrangement joins TRBV19 to TRBJ2-7; the D gene is possibly TRBD2 (5 bases). V was cut by 3 bases and J by 3 bases, with 12 bases left in between. This CDR3 has 14 residues. The germline V gene has CDR1 LNHDA and CDR2 SQIVND (reference sequence). The CDR3 bases are TGTGCCAGTAGTATTCCGGGGTCCTTCTACGAGCAGTACTTC. Protein sequence: CASSIPGSFYEQYF.

This clonotype has just one count. The V and J genes are TRBV5-1 and TRBJ2-1, with TRBD2 matching over 14 bases. The J call may be faulty, since TRBJ2-7 better matches the DNA end. This CDR3 is 14 amino acids long. From germline, CDR1 is SGHRS and CDR2 YFSETQ. CDR3 sequence (DNA): TGCGCCAGCGCGACTAGCGGGAGGGACAATGAGCAGTACTTC. Encoded protein: CASATSGRDNEQYF.

This clonotype was counted at least ten times. The chain recombines TRBV4-2 with TRBJ2-1; D call uncertain. Germline V gene lookup returns CDR1 LGHNA and CDR2 YNFKEQ. The CDR3 runs to 13 residues. Trimming stripped 1 base from V and 15 bases from J, with 16 bases between. This CDR3 is CASSQGIARLMFF. Here the CDR3 DNA reads TGTGCCAGCAGCCAAGGGATCGCCCGGCTGATGTTCTTC.

This clonotype was seen more than once but under ten times. CDR3 sequence: CAISESSAGGLNEQFF. In DNA form, the CDR3 reads TGTGCCATCAGTGAGTCATCAGCGGGAGGACTAAATGAGCAGTTCTTC. The rearrangement uses TRBV10-3 and TRBJ2-1, with 9 positions matching TRBD2. Germline CDR1 and CDR2: ENHRY and SYGVKD. The CDR3 sequence is 16 residues long. V shed 0 bases and J 7 bases; nucleotides not matched to a gene: 7.

The rearrangement joins TRBV2 to TRBJ2-2; 7 nucleotides match TRBD1. The CDR3 length is 15 residues. The V segment lost 5 bases and the J segment 4 bases; nucleotides outside the gene matches: 7. Germline V gives CDR1 SNHLY, CDR2 FYNNEI. The CDR3 coding sequence is TGTGCCAGCAGTTACTACTCAGGGGGCACCGGGGAGCTGTTTTTT. Protein product: CASSYYSGGTGELFF.

In this sample, this clonotype turned up a few times. This sequence joins TRBV5-1 and TRBJ2-5; TRBD2 matches 7 bases. The CDR3 totals 17 residues. The germline V gene encodes CDR1 SGHRS and CDR2 YFSETQ. With V trimmed by 4 bases and J by 5 bases, 17 bases remained unmatched. This chain's CDR3 is CASSLGFGTTTGETQYF. The DNA for the CDR3 is TGCGCCAGCAGCCTAGGATTCGGGACTACGACTGGGGAGACCCAGTACTTC.

This clonotype was seen ten or more times. The J gene is TRBJ2-1, the V gene TRBV3-1; 7 bases map to TRBD2. Germline CDR1 is LGHDT and CDR2 is YNNKEL (reference sequence). The CDR3 spans 19 residues. V gave up 0 bases and J gave up 0 bases; unmatched junction bases: 11. The CDR3 protein is CASSQEGTSVPSSYNEQFF. For the CDR3, the DNA is TGTGCCAGCAGCCAAGAGGGAACTAGCGTCCCCAGCTCCTACAATGAGCAGTTCTTC.

In this sample, this clonotype turned up a few times. The rearrangement uses TRBV27 and TRBJ2-4, with D possibly being TRBD2 (6 bases). V was pared by 0 bases and J by 7 bases, with 10 bases between. Germline CDR1 is MNHEY and CDR2 is SMNVEV (reference sequence). The CDR3 contains 14 residues. CDR3 bases: TGTGCCAGCAGTTTATCGCAGACTAGGAACATTCAGTACTTC. It specifies CASSLSQTRNIQYF.

This chain joins TRBV5-8 and TRBJ2-1; the D gene could be TRBD1 or TRBD2 (5 bases each). The germline V gene encodes CDR1 SGHTS and CDR2 YDEGEE. This CDR3 is 16 amino acids long. Trimming took off 4 bases at V and 6 bases at J, with 20 bases between the two ends. This CDR3 is CASSPNRDLYTNEQFF. As DNA, the CDR3 is TGTGCCAGCAGCCCGAACCGGGACCTTTACACCAATGAGCAGTTCTTC.

The chain carries TRBV2 and TRBJ2-1; 9 positions agree with TRBD2. TRBJ2-7 matches the DNA end more closely, so the J call is doubtful. CDR3 length: 14 amino acids. From germline, CDR1 is SNHLY and CDR2 FYNNEI. CDR3 coding DNA: TGTGCCAGCAGGTGGACTAGCGCCTACAATGAGCAGTACTTC. Translating gives CASRWTSAYNEQYF.

This clonotype occurred a few times. The J gene is TRBJ1-1, the V gene TRBV20-1, with D tentatively TRBD1 (5 bases). The V end lost 1 base, the J end lost 1 base, and 10 bases lay between the germline ends. The CDR3 loop spans 14 amino acids. Germline V lookup: CDR1 DFQATT, CDR2 SNEGSKA (reference sequence). The CDR3 DNA follows: TGCAGTGCTAGAGCGGGCAGGGCGAACACTGAAGCTTTCTTT. Amino acid sequence: CSARAGRANTEAFF.

On this clonotype: The junction departs from germline at one end; a sequencing error may be responsible. The chain couples TRBV6-1 to TRBJ1-6; D unclear. The CDR3 is 14 residues long. CDR1 and CDR2 (germline): MNHNS, SASEGT. The CDR3 nucleotides read TGCGCCACAACCCTTAGGACTGCCTATTCACCCCTCCACTTT. Translation gives CATTLRTAYSPLHF.